This T cell receptor beta chain was identified during a study of siplizumab effects on memory and regulatory T cells. Points from the study as a whole: Few alloreactive clones mapped to unstimulated subsets.

Sequencing used immunoSEQ multiplex PCR; TCRdb keeps in-frame clones, though not all of them. This sample has 75,000 to 100,000 clones, with about 95% found just once. Germline CDR1 is KGHSH and CDR2 is LQKENI. The CDR3 contains 18 residues. Trimming took off 3 bases at V and 1 base at J, with 19 bases between the two ends. Worth noting for this clone: Its antigen remains unknown.

This receptor was obtained from a human donor in good health. This chain uses TRBV18 with TRBJ1-3, with D uncertain. The specimen was non-Treg CD4+ T cells sorted from blood. The CDR3 protein is CASSPENEGLVSGNTIYF. The CDR3 DNA is TGTGCCAGCTCACCTGAGAACGAGGGTTTGGTTTCTGGAAACACCATATATTTT.